Included here is one TCR beta chain sequence, with context. The antigen is unknown. Each donor's status was that of a healthy bone marrow donor. The CDR3 is 13 residues long. CDR1 LNHDA and CDR2 SQIVND come from the germline V gene (reference sequence). The ends were cut back, 0 bases at V and 4 bases at J, with 6 bases in the middle. These data are taken from a study of cytomegalovirus exposure and HLA in healthy donors. Study conclusions and caveats: Previously analyzed data showed that most TCR beta V segments were productive at a frequency of about 87% or about 30%. Under 20,000 TCR beta sequences were associated with HLA alleles at 0.05 false discovery rate in a later analysis.

PCR used 60 Vbeta primers and 13 Jbeta primers. In the authors' methods: An analysis that came later counted 80 million or so unique TCR beta chains, 10 million to 12 million shared. The method was immunoSEQ multiplex PCR; TCRdb's version includes in-frame clones alone and lacks a portion of them. From that table come the V and J calls and clone size; the DNA was used to work out D and trimming. The data contain approximately 220,000 clones, more than 65% of them seen just once; the ten biggest clones take up 1.5% to 2%. The receptor comes from a woman under 40 in good health and CMV-seronegative. Sequenced: PBMCs. V usage is TRBV19 and J usage is TRBJ1-1; D is unclear. CDR3 sequence reads: CASSIDILTEAFF. In nucleotides, the CDR3 is TGTGCCAGTAGTATAGATATTCTCACTGAAGCTTTCTTT.